A single sample is the source of the 31 T cell receptor beta chains below, sequenced in a study of T cells in localized non-small cell lung cancer. TCRdb keeps only in-frame clones here, not all; method: immunoSEQ multiplex PCR. The sample contains about 72,000 clones, 84% of which appear only once. The source material was peripheral blood, sampled before any cancer treatment. Every receptor here comes from a female donor older than 55 with stage I lung adenocarcinoma.

This clone has only one observation. This chain connects TRBV5-1 to TRBJ2-3; 9 bases match TRBD2. Looked up from germline, CDR1 is SGHRS and CDR2 is YFSETQ. V was clipped by 4 bases and J by 6 bases; unmatched bases: 12. CDR3 size: 16 residues. The CDR3 is CASSRSLAGPRDTQYF. CDR3 bases: TGCGCCAGCAGCCGATCTCTAGCGGGACCCAGGGATACGCAGTATTTT.

The rearrangement uses TRBV5-4 and TRBJ1-2; 9 bases map to TRBD1. The length of the CDR3 is 14 residues. The junction had 9 bases not matched to a gene; V was cut back by 4 bases and J by 8 bases. The germline V gene has CDR1 SGHNT and CDR2 YYREEE (reference sequence). The DNA for the CDR3 is TGTGCCAGCAGCCTCAGACAGGGGGTCAGAGGCTACACCTTC. Amino acids: CASSLRQGVRGYTF.

The chain combines TRBV9 with TRBJ2-1, with D perhaps matching TRBD2 (6 bases). Trimming shortened V by 3 bases and J by 7 bases, and 14 bases separated the two germline ends. Germline V gene sequence: CDR1 SGDLS, CDR2 YYNGEE. The CDR3 totals 14 residues. The CDR3 DNA sequence: TGTGCCAGCAGCGGGGCGGGACTTGGAAATGAGCAGTTCTTC. Protein sequence: CASSGAGLGNEQFF.

The gene calls are TRBV7-9 and TRBJ1-3, with D unclear. Germline V gives CDR1 SEHNR, CDR2 FQNEAQ (reference sequence). The CDR3 has 16 residues. V shed 5 bases and J shed 0 bases, with 14 bases lying between them. CDR3 sequence: CASSPKLRDSGNTIYF. CDR3 nucleotide sequence: TGTGCCAGCAGCCCTAAGTTGAGGGACTCTGGAAACACCATATATTTT. The full variable domain, completed using reference TRBV7-9 and TRBJ1-3, is DTGVSQNPRHKITKRGQNVTFRCDPISEHNRLYWYRQTLGQGPEFLTYFQNEAQLEKSRLLSDRFSAERPKGSFSTLEIQRTEQGDSAMYLCASSPKLRDSGNTIYFGEGSWLTVV.

V usage is TRBV28 and J usage is TRBJ1-5, with D possibly matching TRBD1 (6 bases). V lost 4 bases, J lost 1 base, and 20 bases lay in between. Germline V gives CDR1 MDHEN, CDR2 SYDVKM. The CDR3 consists of 18 residues. CDR3 loop: CASSSFIKQGRSNQPQHF. For the CDR3, the DNA is TGTGCCAGCAGTTCCTTCATAAAACAGGGAAGGAGCAATCAGCCCCAGCATTTT. Full variable domain (remainder filled in from reference TRBV28 and TRBJ1-5): DVKVTQSSRYLVKRTGEKVFLECVQDMDHENMFWYRQDPGLGLRLIYFSYDVKMKEKGDIPEGYSVSREKKERFSLILESASTNQTSMYLCASSSFIKQGRSNQPQHFGDGTRLSIL.

The chain uses TRBV2 and TRBJ2-1; the match to TRBD2 covers 8 bases. The CDR3 sequence is 16 residues long. In germline, CDR1 is SNHLY, CDR2 FYNNEI. Unmatched junction bases numbered 7, after V lost 6 bases and J lost 0 bases. For the CDR3, the DNA is TGTGCCAGCAGCTATCAGCGGGAGCCCTCCTACAATGAGCAGTTCTTC. This sequence encodes CASSYQREPSYNEQFF.

The chain has TRBV6-5 and TRBJ1-2; the D is unclear. V was cut by 6 bases and J by 4 bases, with 6 bases left in between. The length of the CDR3 is 11 residues. The germline gives CDR1 MNHEY, CDR2 SVGAGI. The CDR3: CASSNIYGYTF. CDR3 DNA: TGTGCCAGCAGCAACATCTATGGCTACACCTTC.

This clone was seen only once. CDR3 in DNA: TGCGCCAGCAGTGAAGGAAGCGGCTATTCCTACAATGAGCAGTTCTTC. Protein sequence: CASSEGSGYSYNEQFF. This chain joins TRBV10-1 and TRBJ2-1; TRBD2 is a possible D gene (5 bases). CDR1 and CDR2 (germline): WNHNN, SYGVQD (reference sequence). The CDR3 sequence is 16 residues long. Deletions cut 3 bases from V and 1 base from J, with 13 bases between.

The gene calls are TRBV2 and TRBJ2-4, with 8 bases fitting TRBD1. Germline CDR1 reads SNHLY; CDR2 reads FYNNEI. CDR3 size: 12 residues. V dropped 6 bases and J dropped 9; count of bases not matched to a gene: 4. Here the CDR3 reads CASRTGAGIQYF. The CDR3 DNA follows: TGTGCCAGCAGGACAGGGGCCGGCATTCAGTACTTC.

This clone was found a few times. This rearrangement joins TRBV30 to TRBJ1-1; D possibly corresponds to TRBD1 (5 bases). Trimming pared 1 base from V and 3 bases from J, leaving 15 bases between. Germline V gene lookup returns CDR1 GTSNPN and CDR2 SVGIG (reference sequence). CDR3 length equals 15 residues. CDR3 protein: CAWSAWGGADTEAFF. The CDR3 DNA reads as TGTGCCTGGAGTGCCTGGGGAGGGGCCGACACTGAAGCTTTCTTT. Full variable domain (remainder filled in from reference TRBV30 and TRBJ1-1): SQTIHQWPATLVQPVGSPLSLECTVEGTSNPNLYWYRQAAGRGLQLLFYSVGIGQISSEVPQNLSASRPQDRQFILSSKKLLLSDSGFYLCAWSAWGGADTEAFFGQGTRLTVV.

The chain recombines TRBV5-1 with TRBJ1-2; no definite D call. The CDR3 sequence is 14 residues long. The V gene's germline CDR1 is SGHRS and CDR2 YFSETQ. Trimming removed 0 bases from V and 4 bases from J, with 10 bases in between. The CDR3 nucleotides are TGCGCCAGCAGCTTGGCTGGGCTTAGCTATGGCTACACCTTC. This gives the protein CASSLAGLSYGYTF.

This chain joins TRBV5-4 and TRBJ1-3; maybe TRBD1 (5 bases). Trimming left V 0 bases short and J 1 base short, with 8 bases between. The CDR3 consists of 15 residues. CDR1 and CDR2 (germline): SGHNT, YYREEE (reference sequence). The CDR3 region is CASSLGGGSGNTIYF. For the CDR3, the DNA is TGTGCCAGCAGCTTGGGGGGGGGTTCTGGAAACACCATATATTTT.

The chain combines TRBV10-3 with TRBJ1-5; TRBD1 matches 7 bases. CDR1 ENHRY and CDR2 SYGVKD come from the germline V gene. The CDR3 spans 15 residues. J was trimmed by 6 bases and V by 7 bases; bases with no gene match: 12. CDR3 sequence (DNA): TGTGCCATCAAGGATGGAAAGGGGGCTGGTCAGCCCCAGCATTTT. This codes for CAIKDGKGAGQPQHF.

This clone was counted once. The chain joins TRBV5-6 to TRBJ2-7; a weak D match, TRBD1 (6 bases). Trimming shortened V by 0 bases and J by 6 bases, and 10 bases separated the two germline ends. The CDR3 has 13 residues. Per germline, CDR1 SGHDT and CDR2 YYEEEE. The CDR3 region is CASSLAGVGEQYF. Here the CDR3 DNA reads TGTGCCAGCAGCTTGGCAGGGGTGGGCGAGCAGTACTTC.

This clone is a singleton in its sample. The chain uses TRBV21-1 and TRBJ1-2. TRBV21-1 is annotated as a pseudogene. This CDR3 is built from 15 residues. DNA of the CDR3: TGTGCCAGCAGCAATACGGAACGGGCTAACTATGGCTACACCTTC. Translating it yields CASSNTERANYGYTF.

The gene calls are TRBV19 and TRBJ2-1; maybe TRBD2 (6 bases). This CDR3 is 14 amino acids long. From germline, CDR1 is LNHDA and CDR2 SQIVND (reference sequence). V lost 4 bases and J 7 bases, leaving 14 bases between the germline ends. The CDR3 DNA reads as TGTGCCAGTAGTAACGCCGGGACTTGGAATGAGCAGTTCTTC. As protein: CASSNAGTWNEQFF.

This clone was found once. The chain carries TRBV5-1 and TRBJ1-6; the D gene is possibly TRBD1 (5 bases). There are 16 residues in the CDR3. Germline values: CDR1 SGHRS, CDR2 YFSETQ. The V end lost 1 base, the J end lost 10 bases, and 18 bases lay between the germline ends. CDR3 loop: CASSLFYGRELSPLHF. As DNA, the CDR3 is TGCGCCAGCAGCTTGTTTTATGGCAGGGAACTATCACCCCTCCACTTT.

This sequence joins TRBV11-2 and TRBJ2-2; 12 bases agree with TRBD2. Germline CDR1 and CDR2: SGHAT and FQNNGV. This CDR3 spans 15 amino acids. V lost 5 bases to trimming and J lost 6 bases; unmatched junction nucleotides: 4. The CDR3 region is CASSPRLAGAGELFF. The CDR3 region has the DNA TGTGCCAGCAGCCCTAGACTAGCGGGAGCCGGGGAGCTGTTTTTT.

This clone was counted once. The chain links TRBV5-1 to TRBJ2-1; 8 nucleotides match TRBD2. The junction had 6 bases not matched to a gene; V was cut back by 5 bases and J by 2 bases. The germline gives CDR1 SGHRS, CDR2 YFSETQ. The CDR3 consists of 15 residues. This CDR3 reads CASRNSGRAYNEQFF. As DNA, the CDR3 is TGCGCCAGCAGGAACAGCGGGAGAGCCTACAATGAGCAGTTCTTC.

The gene calls are TRBV10-3 and TRBJ1-2; D call uncertain. The CDR3 spans 12 residues. The germline gives CDR1 ENHRY, CDR2 SYGVKD. V was cut by 4 bases and J by 10 bases, with 13 bases left in between. The CDR3 DNA sequence: TGTGCCATCAGTGCGGCAGAAAGTGTCTACACCTTC. Protein product: CAISAAESVYTF.

This chain links TRBV11-3 with TRBJ2-1, with 7 bases that match TRBD1. V trimming: 5 bases; J trimming: 7 bases; junction bases outside the gene matches: 2. Looked up from germline, CDR1 is SGHNT and CDR2 is YENEEA. This CDR3 contains 12 residues. CDR3 nucleotides: TGTGCCAGCAGCCCAGGGGGAAATGAGCAGTTCTTC. The encoded protein is CASSPGGNEQFF.

This sequence joins TRBV6-5 and TRBJ2-7, with D tentatively TRBD1 (6 bases). V was cut by 0 bases and J by 3 bases, with 6 bases left in between. This CDR3 has 13 amino acids. The V gene's germline CDR1 is MNHEY and CDR2 SVGAGI. CDR3 nucleotides: TGTGCCAGCAGTTACTCCAGGGGCTACGAGCAGTACTTC. Translated: CASSYSRGYEQYF.

This sequence joins TRBV9 and TRBJ2-1; TRBD1 matches at 8 bases. Germline CDR1 reads SGDLS; CDR2 reads YYNGEE. V dropped 2 bases and J dropped 9; count of bases not matched to a gene: 1. This CDR3 spans 12 amino acids. DNA of the CDR3: TGTGCCAGCAGCGTCACAGGGGGTGAGCAGTTCTTC. Translation gives CASSVTGGEQFF.

This chain connects TRBV12-5 to TRBJ1-6, with TRBD1 identical over 10 bases. V shed 1 base, J shed 5 bases, and the junction held 2 bases outside the gene matches. CDR1 is LGHNT and CDR2 is FRNRAP in the germline V gene. CDR3 length: 16 amino acids. CDR3 sequence (DNA): TGTGCTAGTGGTTTGGGGACAGGGGGTAATAATTCACCCCTCCACTTT. Translation gives CASGLGTGGNNSPLHF.

As for this clone: Other nucleotide sequences in the sample specify the same CDR3. CDR3 loop: CASSRQNTEAFF. The CDR3 DNA reads as TGTGCCAGCAGCCGACAGAACACTGAAGCTTTCTTT. V is TRBV7-9 and J is TRBJ1-1; D is uncertain. The CDR3 runs to 12 residues. The V gene lost 5 bases and the J gene lost 1 base, with 5 bases spanning the gap. Per the germline V gene, CDR1 is SEHNR and CDR2 is FQNEAQ (reference sequence).

In its sample, this clone was seen once. The rearrangement uses TRBV5-1 and TRBJ1-1, with a possible D match to TRBD1 (5 bases). V was pared by 0 bases and J by 5 bases, with 11 bases between. The germline gives CDR1 SGHRS, CDR2 YFSETQ. The CDR3 covers 14 residues. The CDR3, as DNA: TGCGCCAGCAGCTTGGGCCAGGGAGGTACTGAAGCTTTCTTT. Translated, it gives CASSLGQGGTEAFF. The complete variable domain, with remaining parts taken from reference TRBV5-1 and TRBJ1-1, reads KAGVTQTPRYLIKTRGQQVTLSCSPISGHRSVSWYQQTPGQGLQFLFEYFSETQRNKGNFPGRFSGRQFSNSRSEMNVSTLELGDSALYLCASSLGQGGTEAFFGQGTRLTVV.

The chain is built from TRBV6-6 and TRBJ1-1; no clear D. This CDR3 contains 11 residues. In germline, CDR1 is MNHNY, CDR2 SVGAGI (reference sequence). V lost 10 bases, J lost 6 bases, and 12 bases lay in between. The CDR3, as DNA: TGTGCCACCCAAGATTTTGCTGAAGCTTTCTTT. Protein: CATQDFAEAFF.

This chain uses TRBV28 with TRBJ2-1; possible D gene TRBD1, 6 bases. With 3 bases removed from V and 12 bases from J, the gap between germline ends came to 18 bases. CDR1 and CDR2 from the germline V gene are MDHEN and SYDVKM. The CDR3 covers 14 residues. The CDR3 DNA sequence: TGTGCCAGCAGTTTGGGTGGGGCGGCCAGGGGGCAGTTCTTC. This codes for CASSLGGAARGQFF.

The V and J genes are TRBV2 and TRBJ2-1, with a possible D match to TRBD1 (5 bases). The CDR3 sequence is 13 residues long. CDR1 and CDR2 from the germline V gene are SNHLY and FYNNEI. V was clipped by 6 bases and J by 4 bases, with 10 bases between them. CDR3 sequence (DNA): TGTGCCAGCAGCCCAGACAGTTACAATGAGCAGTTCTTC. Protein sequence: CASSPDSYNEQFF.

V usage is TRBV30 and J usage is TRBJ2-1; TRBD2 aligns across 10 bases. The V gene end was trimmed by 0 bases and the J gene end by 10 bases; junction bases not matched to a gene: 12. This CDR3 is 16 amino acids long. Germline CDR1 is GTSNPN and CDR2 is SVGIG (reference sequence). For the CDR3, the DNA is TGTGCCTGGAGTGTAGGGCTAGCGGGAGTCGGATCCGAGCAGTTCTTC. This sequence encodes CAWSVGLAGVGSEQFF.

The V gene is TRBV19, the J gene TRBJ1-5; D unclear. V dropped 10 bases and J dropped 9 bases, with 31 bases sitting between them. The CDR3 spans 17 residues. In germline, CDR1 is LNHDA, CDR2 SQIVND (reference sequence). The CDR3 region has the DNA TGTGCCACCACCCTCGGGAGCGCTTTGAGGGCTGCACGGCCCCAGCATTTT. Translation gives CATTLGSALRAARPQHF.